The present entry profiles one T cell receptor beta chain with its context. No cognate antigen has been identified for it. Base qualities are not provided; no much larger clone lies one nucleotide away. These data come from a study of OX40 agonist ivuxolimab in advanced cancers. Concerning the study at large: The costimulatory receptor OX40 (CD134) was targeted by ivuxolimab, a fully human IgG2 agonistic monoclonal antibody. Prior anti-PD-1, anti-PD-L1 or anti-CTLA-4 therapy was permitted, and checkpoint inhibitors had been received by less than 45% of dose-escalation patients. Partial responses were achieved by three dose-escalation patients, of whom one had hepatocellular carcinoma and two had cutaneous melanoma. The paper describes the monotherapy dose-escalation part (N ≈ 50 patients) of the phase I trial of ivuxolimab. Intravenous ivuxolimab was administered to patients every 2 weeks at six dose levels: 0.01, 0.1, 0.3, 1.5, 3 and 10 mg/kg. A male proportion of 82.7% and a mean age of about 60 years, ranging from roughly 20 to 80, were recorded for the dose-escalation cohort. Of the roughly 54 dose-escalation patients, hepatocellular carcinoma was present in approximately 20, melanoma in approximately 15, renal cell carcinoma in 9 and head and neck cancer in 9. Peripheral TCRbeta sequencing aimed to test whether ivuxolimab altered TCR sequence diversity and caused clonal T-cell expansion.

The trial excluded patients who had a history of autoimmune disease or were on systemic immunosuppression. Peripheral blood for TCR sequencing was collected from all dose cohorts at baseline, on cycle 4 day 1, and on cycle 7 day 1. The samples were drawn from a first-in-human, open-label, multicenter phase I dose-escalation trial of ivuxolimab. Adults with locally advanced or metastatic head and neck squamous cell, hepatocellular, melanoma or renal cell carcinoma were enrolled in the trial. Before TCR sequencing, CD4+ T cells and CD8+ T cells were sorted from peripheral blood as separate populations. What the authors observed across the whole study: After ivuxolimab, more expanded clones were found on average in CD8+ T cells than in CD4+ T cells. Which antigens the clonally expanded peripheral T cells were specific for was not determined. In partial responders in the 0.1-3.0 mg/kg groups, normalized peripheral clonal expansion was found to be among the lowest, especially among CD8+ T cells. At doses of 0.1 to 3.0 mg/kg, clonal expansion of both CD4+ and CD8+ T cells in blood was seen between baseline and week 6. Low levels of normalized T-cell clonal expansion were also seen in some patients who did not respond.

The CDR3 spans 15 residues, from the cysteine through the phenylalanine. The DNA shown is the 45-base CDR3, in frame from base 1. Genomic DNA was isolated from the sorted cells so that the TCRbeta CDR3 region could be sequenced. The immunoSEQ Assay was used for sequencing of TCRbeta CDR3 regions. Not all clones reach the TCRdb copy of this immuneACCESS table, which keeps in-frame sequences only. Checked studies attribute under half of the gap to unresolved V genes and leave the rest unexplained. In all, the sample holds roughly 74,000 clones, and about nine tenths of those were seen once. In total, the top ten clones hold about 8.6% of the sample.

The chain couples TRBV21-1 to TRBJ1-4; the table gives TRBD1 as D, unverified against the DNA. TRBV21-1 is a pseudogene locus. This TCR was recovered from an adult with an advanced solid tumor such as melanoma, head and neck, liver or kidney cancer. The starting material was CD4+ or CD8+ T cells sorted from blood, obtained in a trial of the OX40 agonist ivuxolimab. This receptor carries the CDR3 CASSKIGTGDEKLFF. The nucleotide sequence reads as follows: TGTGCCAGCAGCAAAATTGGGACAGGGGATGAAAAACTGTTTTTT.